The 4 T cell receptor beta chains below come from one sample, sequenced in a study of control samples from healthy donors and cancer patients. The method was immunoSEQ multiplex PCR; TCRdb's version includes in-frame clones alone and lacks a portion of them. The sample records approximately 180,000 clones, more than 90% being singletons. The sample comprised blood. The receptors come from a woman aged 40 to 50 in good health.

V and J are TRBV5-5 and TRBJ1-2; tentative D call: TRBD1 (5 bases). The CDR3 covers 13 residues. Germline CDR1 and CDR2: SGHKS and YYEKEE (reference sequence). V lost 4 bases and J 3 bases, leaving 10 bases between the germline ends. The CDR3 sequence is CASSLTVYYGYTF. CDR3 in DNA: TGTGCCAGCAGCCTGACAGTTTACTATGGCTACACCTTC.

CDR3: CASTMSRLGSPHPSGANVLTF. In DNA form, the CDR3 reads TGTGCCAGTACCATGTCCCGATTGGGCTCTCCCCACCCCTCTGGGGCCAACGTCCTGACTTTC. The rearrangement links TRBV19 to TRBJ2-6, with unresolved D. Germline lookup yields CDR1 LNHDA and CDR2 SQIVND (reference sequence). The V end was cut by 7 bases, the J end by 0 bases, with 28 bases between. The CDR3 contains 21 residues.

A single count supports this clone. The chain uses TRBV4-1 and TRBJ1-1; a possible D gene is TRBD1 (6 bases). The CDR3 has 15 residues. With 0 bases removed from V and 6 bases from J, the gap between germline ends came to 14 bases. Germline CDR1 MGHRA, CDR2 YSYEKL. CDR3 DNA sequence: TGCGCCAGCAGCCAAGAAGGCCGACAGGCGTCTGAAGCTTTCTTT. It translates to CASSQEGRQASEAFF.

V usage is TRBV6-5 and J usage is TRBJ2-1; D is perhaps TRBD2 (6 bases). Germline loops: CDR1 MNHEY, CDR2 SVGAGI. The CDR3 is made up of 12 amino acids. The V end lost 6 bases, the J end lost 8 bases, and 11 bases lay between the germline ends. The CDR3 loop is CASSVGGDEQFF. CDR3 coding DNA: TGTGCCAGCAGCGTCGGCGGGGATGAGCAGTTCTTC.